The subject of this entry is one TCR beta chain. Its antigen is as yet unknown. The data were obtained in a study of Graves' ophthalmopathy and Graves' hyperthyroidism. Overall study results and limits: Predictions made by the model for ophthalmopathy progression reached just over 70% sensitivity and around 73% specificity. Stable hyperthyroidism and ophthalmopathy were told apart by a 13-signature model, which achieved roughly 90% sensitivity and over 65% specificity. The authors also found most expanded thyroid clonotypes above 0.001 frequency in blood.

Amplification targeted the TCR beta CDR3 regions, with RNA transcripts as the source material. A first-round RT-PCR used HTBI primers, followed by a second-round multiplex PCR. Using its own MiXCR run on the multiplex PCR reads, TCRdb lists one record per CDR3 protein. Altogether 500,000 to 600,000 distinct CDR3 sequences are present, under 45% being singletons, with the ten largest covering around 4.6%. If patients had other autoimmune diseases, uncontrolled infections, pregnancy or lactation, they were excluded. Trimming took 4 bases from V and 9 from J; bases not matched to a gene: 15. Germline-derived CDR1 and CDR2 are SGHDT and YYEEEE. The CDR3 runs to 15 residues.

The clonotype originates from an adult man with Graves' hyperthyroidism. Sample: peripheral blood or thyroid tissue (not recorded which). This chain joins TRBV5-6 and TRBJ2-5; 7 nucleotides align to TRBD1. The CDR3 sequence: CASSKDREGNQPQYF. In DNA form, the CDR3 reads TGTGCCAGCAGCAAAGACAGGGAAGGGAATCAGCCCCAGTACTTC.